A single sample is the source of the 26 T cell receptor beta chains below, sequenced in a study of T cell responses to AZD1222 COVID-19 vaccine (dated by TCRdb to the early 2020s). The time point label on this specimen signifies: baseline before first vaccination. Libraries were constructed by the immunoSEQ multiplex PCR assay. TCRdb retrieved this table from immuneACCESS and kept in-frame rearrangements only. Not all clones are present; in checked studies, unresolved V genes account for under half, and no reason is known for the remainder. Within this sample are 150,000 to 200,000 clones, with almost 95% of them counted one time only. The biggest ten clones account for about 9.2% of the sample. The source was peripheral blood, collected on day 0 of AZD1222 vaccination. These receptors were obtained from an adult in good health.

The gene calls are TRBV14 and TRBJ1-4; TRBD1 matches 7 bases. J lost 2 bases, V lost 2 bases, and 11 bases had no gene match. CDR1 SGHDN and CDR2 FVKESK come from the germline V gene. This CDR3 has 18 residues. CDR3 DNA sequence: TGTGCCAGCAGCCAACCACCCACAGGGGCTGGGACTAATGAAAAACTGTTTTTT. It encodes CASSQPPTGAGTNEKLFF.

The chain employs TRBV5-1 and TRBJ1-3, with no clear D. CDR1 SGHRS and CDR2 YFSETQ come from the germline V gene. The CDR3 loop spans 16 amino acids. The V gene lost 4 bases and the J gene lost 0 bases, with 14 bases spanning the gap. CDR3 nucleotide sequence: TGCGCCAGCAGCCCGCTAGCCAGTTTCTCTGGAAACACCATATATTTT. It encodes CASSPLASFSGNTIYF. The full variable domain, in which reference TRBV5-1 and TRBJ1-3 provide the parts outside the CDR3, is KAGVTQTPRYLIKTRGQQVTLSCSPISGHRSVSWYQQTPGQGLQFLFEYFSETQRNKGNFPGRFSGRQFSNSRSEMNVSTLELGDSALYLCASSPLASFSGNTIYFGEGSWLTVV.

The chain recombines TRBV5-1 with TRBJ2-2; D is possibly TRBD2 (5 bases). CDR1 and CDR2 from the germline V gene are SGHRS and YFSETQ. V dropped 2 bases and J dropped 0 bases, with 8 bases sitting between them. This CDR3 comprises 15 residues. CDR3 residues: CASSLSGANTGELFF. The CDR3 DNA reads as TGCGCCAGCAGCTTATCCGGGGCGAACACCGGGGAGCTGTTTTTT.

The CDR3 bases are TGTGCCAGCAGCTTAGGGGGCCGAAGCACAGATACGCAGTATTTT. Translating gives CASSLGGRSTDTQYF. The V call is TRBV7-3, the J call TRBJ2-3, with D tentatively TRBD1 (6 bases). V dropped 2 bases and J dropped 0 bases, with 9 bases sitting between them. Germline V gene sequence: CDR1 SGHTA, CDR2 FQGTGA. CDR3 length: 15 amino acids. Filled out from reference TRBV7-3 and TRBJ2-3, the complete variable domain reads GAGVSQTPSNKVTEKGKYVELRCDPISGHTALYWYRQSLGQGPEFLIYFQGTGAADDSGLPNDRFFAVRPEGSVSTLKIQRTERGDSAVYLCASSLGGRSTDTQYFGPGTRLTVL.

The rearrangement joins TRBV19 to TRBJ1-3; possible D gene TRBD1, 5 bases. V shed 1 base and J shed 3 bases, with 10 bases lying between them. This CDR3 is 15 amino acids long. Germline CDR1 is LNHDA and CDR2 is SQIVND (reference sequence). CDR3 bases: TGTGCCAGTAGTATAGCACAGGCGCTTGGAAACACCATATATTTT. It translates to CASSIAQALGNTIYF.

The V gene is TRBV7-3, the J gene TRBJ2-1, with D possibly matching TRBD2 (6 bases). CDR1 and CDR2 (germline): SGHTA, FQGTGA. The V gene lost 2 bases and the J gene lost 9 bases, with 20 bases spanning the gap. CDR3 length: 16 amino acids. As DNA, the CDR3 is TGTGCCAGCAGCTTACTAGCGCAAGAGCATAAGGGTGAGCAGTTCTTC. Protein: CASSLLAQEHKGEQFF.

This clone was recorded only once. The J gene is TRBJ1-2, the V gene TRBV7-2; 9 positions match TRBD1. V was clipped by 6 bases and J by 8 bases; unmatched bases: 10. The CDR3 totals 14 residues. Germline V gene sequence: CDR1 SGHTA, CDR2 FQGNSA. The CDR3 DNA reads TGTGCCAGCAGGGCGACAGGGGGATGGCTAGGCTACACCTTC. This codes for CASRATGGWLGYTF.

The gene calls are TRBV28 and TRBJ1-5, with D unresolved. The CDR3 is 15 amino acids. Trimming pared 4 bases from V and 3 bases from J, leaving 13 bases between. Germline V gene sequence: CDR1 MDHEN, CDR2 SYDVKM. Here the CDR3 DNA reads TGTGCCAGCAGTTCCGGGTTTTTCTACAATCAGCCCCAGCATTTT. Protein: CASSSGFFYNQPQHF.

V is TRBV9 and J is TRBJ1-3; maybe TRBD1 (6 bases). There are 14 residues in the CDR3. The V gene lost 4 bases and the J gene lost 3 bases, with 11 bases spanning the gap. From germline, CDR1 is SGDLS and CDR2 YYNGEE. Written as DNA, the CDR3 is TGTGCCAGCAGCCCGGGGGCCCTTGGAAACACCATATATTTT. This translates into CASSPGALGNTIYF.

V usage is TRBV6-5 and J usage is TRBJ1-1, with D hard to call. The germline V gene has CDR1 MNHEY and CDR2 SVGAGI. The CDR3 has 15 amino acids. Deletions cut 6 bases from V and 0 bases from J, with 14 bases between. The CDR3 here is CASSKITIMNTEAFF. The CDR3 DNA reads TGTGCCAGCAGCAAAATCACAATAATGAACACTGAAGCTTTCTTT.

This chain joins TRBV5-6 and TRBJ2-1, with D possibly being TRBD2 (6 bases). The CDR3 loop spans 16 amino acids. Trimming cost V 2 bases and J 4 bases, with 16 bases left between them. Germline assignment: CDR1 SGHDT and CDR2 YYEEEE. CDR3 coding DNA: TGTGCCAGCAGCTTCAATGGGCTAGCGCAATACAATGAGCAGTTCTTC. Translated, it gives CASSFNGLAQYNEQFF.

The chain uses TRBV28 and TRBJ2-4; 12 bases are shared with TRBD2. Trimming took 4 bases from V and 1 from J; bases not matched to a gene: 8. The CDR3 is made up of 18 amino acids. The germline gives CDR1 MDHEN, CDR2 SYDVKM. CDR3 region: CASSSQRLAGVAKNIQYF. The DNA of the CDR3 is TGTGCCAGCAGTTCCCAAAGACTAGCGGGAGTGGCCAAAAACATTCAGTACTTC.

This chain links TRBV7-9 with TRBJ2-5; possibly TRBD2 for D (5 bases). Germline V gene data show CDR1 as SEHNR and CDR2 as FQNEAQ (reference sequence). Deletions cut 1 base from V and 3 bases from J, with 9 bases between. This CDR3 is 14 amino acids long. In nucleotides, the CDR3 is TGTGCCAGCAGCTTAGTTGATAGCGAAGAGACCCAGTACTTC. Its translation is CASSLVDSEETQYF.

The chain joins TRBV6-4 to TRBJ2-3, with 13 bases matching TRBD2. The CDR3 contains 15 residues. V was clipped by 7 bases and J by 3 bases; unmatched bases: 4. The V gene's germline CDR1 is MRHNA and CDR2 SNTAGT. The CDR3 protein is CASTETSGRTDTQYF. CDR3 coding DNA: TGTGCCAGCACCGAGACTAGCGGGAGGACAGATACGCAGTATTTT.

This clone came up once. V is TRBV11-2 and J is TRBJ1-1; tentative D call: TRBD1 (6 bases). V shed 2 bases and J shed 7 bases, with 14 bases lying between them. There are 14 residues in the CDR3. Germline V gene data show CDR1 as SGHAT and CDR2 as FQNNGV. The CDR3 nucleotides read TGTGCCAGCAGCTTACCCCGGGGGCCCGGTGAAGCTTTCTTT. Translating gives CASSLPRGPGEAFF.

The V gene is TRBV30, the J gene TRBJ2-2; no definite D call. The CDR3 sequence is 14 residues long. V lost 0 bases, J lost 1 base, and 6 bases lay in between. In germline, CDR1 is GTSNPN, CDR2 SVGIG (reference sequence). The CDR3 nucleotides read TGTGCCTGGAGTGTACTCCAGAACACCGGGGAGCTGTTTTTT. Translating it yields CAWSVLQNTGELFF. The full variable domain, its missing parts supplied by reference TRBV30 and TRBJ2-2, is SQTIHQWPATLVQPVGSPLSLECTVEGTSNPNLYWYRQAAGRGLQLLFYSVGIGQISSEVPQNLSASRPQDRQFILSSKKLLLSDSGFYLCAWSVLQNTGELFFGEGSRLTVL.

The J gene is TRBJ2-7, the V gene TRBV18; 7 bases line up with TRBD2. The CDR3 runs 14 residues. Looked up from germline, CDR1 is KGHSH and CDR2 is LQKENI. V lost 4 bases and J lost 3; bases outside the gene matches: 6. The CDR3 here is CASSLGGRNYEQYF. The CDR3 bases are TGTGCCAGCTCACTGGGGGGGAGGAACTACGAGCAGTACTTC.

CDR3 sequence reads: CASSERVQPQHF. The CDR3 DNA follows: TGTGCCAGCAGTGAAAGGGTTCAGCCCCAGCATTTT. V gene TRBV6-1 combines with J gene TRBJ1-5, with D unresolved. The CDR3 sequence is 12 residues long. The V gene's germline CDR1 is MNHNS and CDR2 SASEGT. V lost 2 bases to trimming and J lost 6 bases, with 5 bases between them.

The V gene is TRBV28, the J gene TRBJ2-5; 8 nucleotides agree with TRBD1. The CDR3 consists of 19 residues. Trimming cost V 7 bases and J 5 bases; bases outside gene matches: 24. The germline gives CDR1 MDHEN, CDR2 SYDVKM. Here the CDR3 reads CASTTWARGLGGSGETQYF. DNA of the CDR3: TGTGCCAGCACCACGTGGGCCAGGGGGCTCGGTGGGAGTGGGGAGACCCAGTACTTC.

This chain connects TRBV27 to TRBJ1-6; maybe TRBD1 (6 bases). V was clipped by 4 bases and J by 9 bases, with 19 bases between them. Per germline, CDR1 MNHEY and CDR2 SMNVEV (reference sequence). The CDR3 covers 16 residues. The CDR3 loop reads CASSSPRGARGSPLHF. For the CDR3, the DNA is TGTGCCAGCAGTTCCCCCCGGGGGGCGCGAGGTTCACCCCTCCACTTT.

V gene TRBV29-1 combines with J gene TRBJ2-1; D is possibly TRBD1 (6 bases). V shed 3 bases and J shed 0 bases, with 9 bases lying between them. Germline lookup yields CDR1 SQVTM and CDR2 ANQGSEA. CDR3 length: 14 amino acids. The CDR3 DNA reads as TGCAGCGTTGAGGACAGCTACTCCTACAATGAGCAGTTCTTC. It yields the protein CSVEDSYSYNEQFF.

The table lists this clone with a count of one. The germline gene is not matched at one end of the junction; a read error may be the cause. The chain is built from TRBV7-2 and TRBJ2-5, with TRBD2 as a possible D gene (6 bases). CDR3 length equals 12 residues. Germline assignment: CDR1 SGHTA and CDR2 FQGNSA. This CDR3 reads CASSLAIGTQYF. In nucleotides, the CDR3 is TGTGCCAGCAGCCTAGCGATCGGGACCCAGTACTTC. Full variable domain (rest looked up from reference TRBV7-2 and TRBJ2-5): GAGVSQSPSNKVTEKGKDVELRCDPISGHTALYWYRQSLGQGLEFLIYFQGNSAPDKSGLPSDRFSAERTGGSVSTLTIQRTQQEDSAVYLCASSLAIGTQYFGPGTRLLVL.

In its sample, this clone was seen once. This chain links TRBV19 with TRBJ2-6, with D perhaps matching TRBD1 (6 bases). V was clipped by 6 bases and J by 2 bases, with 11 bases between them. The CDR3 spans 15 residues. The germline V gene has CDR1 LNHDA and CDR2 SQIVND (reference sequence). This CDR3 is CASRTTGTGANVLTF. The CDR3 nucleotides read TGTGCCAGTAGGACCACAGGGACTGGGGCCAACGTCCTGACTTTC.

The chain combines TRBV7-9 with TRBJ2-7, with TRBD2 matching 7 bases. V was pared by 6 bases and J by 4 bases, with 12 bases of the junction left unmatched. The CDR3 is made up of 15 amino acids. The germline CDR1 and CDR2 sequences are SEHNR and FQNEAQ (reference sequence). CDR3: CASSPLASGKYEQYF. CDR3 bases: TGTGCCAGCAGTCCCCTAGCAAGCGGGAAATACGAGCAGTACTTC. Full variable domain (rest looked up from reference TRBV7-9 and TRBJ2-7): DTGVSQNPRHKITKRGQNVTFRCDPISEHNRLYWYRQTLGQGPEFLTYFQNEAQLEKSRLLSDRFSAERPKGSFSTLEIQRTEQGDSAMYLCASSPLASGKYEQYFGPGTRLTVT.

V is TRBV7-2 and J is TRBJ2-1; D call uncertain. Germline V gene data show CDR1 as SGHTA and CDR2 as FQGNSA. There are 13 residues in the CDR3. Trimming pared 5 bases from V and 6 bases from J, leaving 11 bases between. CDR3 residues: CASSTRTVNEQFF. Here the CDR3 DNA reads TGTGCCAGCAGCACGAGAACGGTCAATGAGCAGTTCTTC.

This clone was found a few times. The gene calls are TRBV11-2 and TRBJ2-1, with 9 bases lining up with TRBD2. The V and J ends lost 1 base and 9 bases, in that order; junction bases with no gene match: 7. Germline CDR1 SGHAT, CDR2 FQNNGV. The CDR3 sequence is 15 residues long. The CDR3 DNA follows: TGTGCCAGCAGCTTAGGCGGGAGGGCCGGAGGTGAGCAGTTCTTC. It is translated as CASSLGGRAGGEQFF.